This passage covers 20 T cell receptor beta chains from one sample sequenced in a study of T cells in Graves' hyperthyroidism and ophthalmopathy. Researchers amplified the TCR beta CDR3 regions from RNA transcripts. Initially, a first-round RT-PCR of the TCR CDR3 employed the HTBI primer set. TCRdb used MiXCR to reprocess the multiplex PCR reads, holding one entry per CDR3 protein. The sample lists about 720,000 distinct CDR3 sequences, about 17% seen once, with under 8.5% in the top ten. The sequenced sample was blood. The receptors were sampled from a man aged 18 to 30 with Graves' hyperthyroidism.

This clonotype was picked up many times. This chain joins TRBV11-2 and TRBJ1-2; maybe TRBD1 (5 bases). The CDR3 loop spans 13 amino acids. CDR1 and CDR2 (germline): SGHAT, FQNNGV. The ends were cut back, 4 bases at V and 7 bases at J, with 13 bases in the middle. The CDR3 DNA sequence: TGTGCCAGCAGCTCCCCCCGGCAGGGTGGCTACACCTTC. This encodes CASSSPRQGGYTF.

This clonotype turned up a few times. The chain has TRBV7-9 and TRBJ2-5; 10 nucleotides agree with TRBD1. J was trimmed by 5 bases and V by 3 bases; bases with no gene match: 6. The CDR3 runs to 15 residues. Per the germline V gene, CDR1 is SEHNR and CDR2 is FQNEAQ (reference sequence). CDR3 in amino acids: CASSLLGTGVETQYF. The DNA of the CDR3 is TGTGCCAGCAGCTTGCTAGGGACAGGGGTCGAGACCCAGTACTTC.

This clonotype was observed at least ten times. The chain recombines TRBV29-1 with TRBJ2-7; TRBD1 might be the D (5 bases). The CDR3 is made up of 11 amino acids. From germline, CDR1 is SQVTM and CDR2 ANQGSEA. Trimming removed 5 bases at V and 5 bases at J, with 10 bases between. The CDR3 reads CSVLGRDEQYF. CDR3 bases: TGCAGCGTTCTAGGCAGGGACGAGCAGTACTTC.

J is TRBJ2-7 and V is TRBV11-1, with D perhaps matching TRBD2 (6 bases). Germline assignment: CDR1 SGHAT and CDR2 FQDESV (reference sequence). This CDR3 is 12 amino acids long. The ends were cut back, 4 bases at V and 5 bases at J, with 9 bases in the middle. As DNA, the CDR3 is TGTGCCAGCAGCTACGGGAGCGACGAGCAGTACTTC. Translation gives CASSYGSDEQYF.

This clonotype was counted at least ten times. This sequence joins TRBV28 and TRBJ2-2, with D perhaps matching TRBD1 (5 bases). There are 15 residues in the CDR3. The germline gives CDR1 MDHEN, CDR2 SYDVKM. V lost 10 bases and J lost 0, with 15 bases in between. CDR3 amino acids: CATQGILANTGELFF. The DNA of the CDR3 is TGTGCCACCCAGGGCATACTTGCGAACACCGGGGAGCTGTTTTTT.

This clonotype appeared a few times. The chain joins TRBV9 to TRBJ2-1; D call uncertain. Germline V lookup: CDR1 SGDLS, CDR2 YYNGEE. This CDR3 is 14 amino acids long. The V end was cut by 0 bases, the J end by 4 bases, with 8 bases between. The CDR3 DNA sequence: TGTGCCAGCAGCGTAGGTACTAATTACAATGAGCAGTTCTTC. Amino acid sequence: CASSVGTNYNEQFF. Filled out from reference TRBV9 and TRBJ2-1, the complete variable domain reads DSGVTQTPKHLITATGQRVTLRCSPRSGDLSVYWYQQSLDQGLQFLIQYYNGEERAKGNILERFSAQQFPDLHSELNLSSLELGDSALYFCASSVGTNYNEQFFGPGTRLTVL.

Remarks on this clonotype: A much larger clone differs from this one at a single base, so this may be a read error. The V call is TRBV12-3 or TRBV12-4, the J call TRBJ2-7, with D possibly called TRBD1 or TRBD2 (5 bases each). CDR3 size: 13 residues. CDR3 nucleotide sequence: TGTGCCAGCAGTCGGCGGGCAGGGTACGGGCAGTACTTC. Amino acids: CASSRRAGYGQYF.

This clonotype was picked up many times. The chain employs TRBV30 and TRBJ2-3; 12 bases are shared with TRBD2. The CDR3 runs 16 residues. Looked up from germline, CDR1 is GTSNPN and CDR2 is SVGIG (reference sequence). Trimming cost V 3 bases and J 3 bases; bases outside gene matches: 7. CDR3: CAWRETSGSKTDTQYF. In nucleotides, the CDR3 is TGTGCCTGGAGAGAGACTAGCGGGAGTAAGACAGATACGCAGTATTTT.

This clonotype came up many times. This chain links TRBV18 with TRBJ2-1; TRBD2 matches at 9 bases. V shed 6 bases, J shed 2 bases, and the junction held 8 bases outside the gene matches. The CDR3 loop spans 16 amino acids. The germline gives CDR1 KGHSH, CDR2 LQKENI. CDR3 loop: CASSSSAGGTYNEQFF. DNA for the CDR3: TGTGCCAGCTCTTCCTCAGCGGGAGGAACCTACAATGAGCAGTTCTTC. Full variable domain (missing parts from reference TRBV18 and TRBJ2-1): NAGVMQNPRHLVRRRGQEARLRCSPMKGHSHVYWYRQLPEEGLKFMVYLQKENIIDESGMPKERFSAEFPKEGPSILRIQQVVRGDSAAYFCASSSSAGGTYNEQFFGPGTRLTVL.

The J gene is TRBJ1-4, the V gene TRBV4-1; TRBD1 is a possible D gene (5 bases). The CDR3 covers 16 residues. Deletions cut 0 bases from V and 8 bases from J, with 16 bases between. Germline CDR1 is MGHRA and CDR2 is YSYEKL. Here the CDR3 reads CASSQEVRRAEEKLFF. The CDR3 DNA reads TGCGCCAGCAGCCAAGAAGTTCGCAGGGCCGAAGAAAAACTGTTTTTT.

This clonotype was counted many times. The junction does not match germline at one end; this may be a read error. This chain uses TRBV6-5 with TRBJ2-3; D possibly corresponds to TRBD1 (5 bases). The CDR3 totals 14 residues. In germline, CDR1 is MNHEY, CDR2 SVGAGI. This CDR3 is CASRYRYSTDTQYF. CDR3 coding DNA: TGTGCCAGCCGTTACAGGTACAGCACTGATACGCAGTATTTT.

This clonotype was picked up a small number of times. The conserved phenylalanine or tryptophan normally closing the CDR3 is absent here, so this likely arose from a read error. This chain joins TRBV29-1 and TRBJ2-5, with D possibly matching TRBD2 (5 bases). The CDR3 contains 14 residues. Looked up from germline, CDR1 is SQVTM and CDR2 is ANQGSEA. V lost 2 bases and J 5 bases, leaving 15 bases between the germline ends. The CDR3 spells CSVEFGRRGETQYL. In nucleotides, the CDR3 is TGCAGCGTTGAATTCGGTCGGAGAGGGGAGACCCAGTACCTC.

Here the CDR3 DNA reads TGTGCCAGCAGCCCGATCGCAGGGGGCTACGAGACCCAGTACTTC. This gives the protein CASSPIAGGYETQYF. This chain connects TRBV5-5 to TRBJ2-5, with TRBD1 matching 8 bases. CDR3 length: 15 residues. V shed 4 bases and J 5 bases; nucleotides not matched to a gene: 10. Germline-derived CDR1 and CDR2 are SGHKS and YYEKEE (reference sequence).

In its sample, this clonotype was seen many times. This chain uses TRBV30 with TRBJ2-1, with 7 bases identical to TRBD2. This CDR3 region has 14 residues. The V segment lost 4 bases and the J segment 2 bases; nucleotides outside the gene matches: 5. CDR1 and CDR2 from the germline V gene are GTSNPN and SVGIG (reference sequence). The chain's CDR3 is CAWTSGLPYNEQFF. CDR3 in DNA: TGTGCCTGGACTAGCGGACTGCCCTACAATGAGCAGTTCTTC.

At least ten counts were recorded for this clonotype. The rearrangement uses TRBV20-1 and TRBJ1-1, with D possibly being TRBD1 (6 bases). The germline gives CDR1 DFQATT, CDR2 SNEGSKA (reference sequence). The CDR3 has 14 residues. With 6 bases removed from V and 1 base from J, the gap between germline ends came to 15 bases. CDR3: CSALRGHGNTEAFF. The DNA of the CDR3 is TGCAGTGCCCTTAGGGGACACGGGAACACTGAAGCTTTCTTT.

The chain carries TRBV27 and TRBJ1-6, with D possibly TRBD1 on 5 matching bases. Per the germline V gene, CDR1 is MNHEY and CDR2 is SMNVEV (reference sequence). Trimming removed 6 bases from V and 8 bases from J, with 20 bases in between. The CDR3 sequence is 16 residues long. Here the CDR3 DNA reads TGTGCCAGCAGCCTATTGGGAGTAACAGGAGATTCACCCCTCCACTTT. Amino acids: CASSLLGVTGDSPLHF.

There are many counts of this clonotype. The chain combines TRBV12-3 or TRBV12-4 with TRBJ1-4, with 7 bases identical to TRBD1. The V and J ends lost 8 bases and 6 bases, in that order; junction bases with no gene match: 9. The CDR3 extends over 14 amino acids. CDR3 in DNA: TGTGCCAGCCGTGTGGGACAGAGAGATGAAAAACTGTTTTTT. This encodes CASRVGQRDEKLFF.

There are a few counts of this clonotype. The rearrangement uses TRBV3-1 and TRBJ2-3; D unclear. Germline V CDR1 and CDR2: LGHDT, YNNKEL (reference sequence). The CDR3 runs 16 residues. Deletions cut 0 bases from V and 2 bases from J, with 12 bases between. In nucleotides, the CDR3 is TGTGCCAGCAGCCAAGATATAAGTCTACCCACAGATACGCAGTATTTT. Its translation is CASSQDISLPTDTQYF.

This clonotype was observed at least ten times. The V call is TRBV7-2, the J call TRBJ2-5; 8 positions agree with TRBD2. The CDR3 has 14 amino acids. Germline CDR1 is SGHTA and CDR2 is FQGNSA. With 7 bases clipped from V and 1 base from J, the junction kept 5 bases outside the gene matches. CDR3: CASIPTSGQETQYF. For the CDR3, the DNA is TGTGCCAGCATCCCAACTAGCGGCCAAGAGACCCAGTACTTC. The entire variable domain, with the rest obtained from reference TRBV7-2 and TRBJ2-5, is as follows: GAGVSQSPSNKVTEKGKDVELRCDPISGHTALYWYRQSLGQGLEFLIYFQGNSAPDKSGLPSDRFSAERTGGSVSTLTIQRTQQEDSAVYLCASIPTSGQETQYFGPGTRLLVL.

The chain has TRBV4-3 and TRBJ2-3, with D possibly being TRBD1 or TRBD2 (5 bases each). This CDR3 is 15 amino acids long. Looked up from germline, CDR1 is LGHNA and CDR2 is YSLEER. The ends were cut back, 0 bases at V and 2 bases at J, with 9 bases in the middle. CDR3 residues: CASSQDTGTTDTQYF. The DNA for the CDR3 is TGCGCCAGCAGCCAAGATACGGGGACCACAGATACGCAGTATTTT.